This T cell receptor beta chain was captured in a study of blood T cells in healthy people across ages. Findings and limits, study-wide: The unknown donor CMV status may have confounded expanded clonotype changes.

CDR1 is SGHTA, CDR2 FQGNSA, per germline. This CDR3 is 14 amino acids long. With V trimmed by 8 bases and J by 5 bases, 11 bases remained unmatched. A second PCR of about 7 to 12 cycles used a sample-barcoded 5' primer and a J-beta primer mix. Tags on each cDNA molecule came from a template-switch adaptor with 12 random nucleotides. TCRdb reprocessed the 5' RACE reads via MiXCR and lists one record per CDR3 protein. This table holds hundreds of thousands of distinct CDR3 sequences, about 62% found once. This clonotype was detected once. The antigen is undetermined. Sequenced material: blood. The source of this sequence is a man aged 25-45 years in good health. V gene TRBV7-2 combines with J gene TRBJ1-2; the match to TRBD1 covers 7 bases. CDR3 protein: CASGSGTALYGYTF. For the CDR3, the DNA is TGTGCCAGCGGATCCGGGACAGCGCTTTATGGCTACACCTTC.